These 9 T cell receptor beta chains came from one sample sequenced in a study of T cell responses to AZD1222 COVID-19 vaccine. Libraries were prepared by immunoSEQ multiplex PCR; TCRdb keeps only in-frame clonotypes and omits some of them. This sample has around 220,000 clones, with approximately 94% found just once. This material consisted of peripheral blood, taken 28 days after the second dose of the MenACWY control vaccine. The receptors were gathered from an adult who received the MenACWY meningococcal vaccine as a control.

This sequence joins TRBV28 and TRBJ2-7; D could derive from TRBD1 or TRBD2 (6 bases each). The CDR3 runs 15 residues. V lost 2 bases to trimming and J lost 0 bases, with 11 bases between them. CDR1 is MDHEN and CDR2 is SYDVKM in the germline V gene. The CDR3 region has the DNA TGTGCCAGCAGTTTAGGGGGCGGGGACTCCTACGAGCAGTACTTC. It yields the protein CASSLGGGDSYEQYF.

The V and J genes are TRBV6-6 and TRBJ1-6, with TRBD1 matching 8 bases. This CDR3 has 13 amino acids. V was clipped by 6 bases and J by 7 bases; unmatched bases: 2. Germline CDR1 is MNHNY and CDR2 is SVGAGI (reference sequence). The CDR3 protein is CASRGQENSPLHF. The CDR3 coding sequence is TGTGCCAGCAGGGGACAGGAGAATTCACCCCTCCACTTT.

For the CDR3, the DNA is TGTGCCAGCAGTTTCAGCGGGGGTGCAGATACGCAGTATTTT. Its translation is CASSFSGGADTQYF. The rearrangement uses TRBV6-2 or TRBV6-3 and TRBJ2-3, with 8 bases aligning to TRBD2. Germline-derived CDR1 and CDR2 are MNHEY and SVGEGT. Trimming took 4 bases from V and 4 from J; bases not matched to a gene: 4. The CDR3 is made up of 14 amino acids.

This chain joins TRBV5-6 and TRBJ1-1, with D maybe TRBD1 (6 bases). Trimming removed 4 bases from V and 10 bases from J, with 14 bases in between. Germline V gene lookup returns CDR1 SGHDT and CDR2 YYEEEE. This CDR3 comprises 12 residues. CDR3 protein: CASSTQDRSAFF. The CDR3 DNA is TGTGCCAGCAGCACCCAAGACAGGTCAGCTTTCTTT.

This clone was observed a few times. The CDR3 sequence: CASSYIPGDSNSPLHF. The DNA of the CDR3 is TGTGCCAGCAGTTACATACCCGGGGACAGCAATTCACCCCTCCACTTT. The V and J genes are TRBV6-2 or TRBV6-3 and TRBJ1-6; 7 nucleotides match TRBD1. J gave up 7 bases and V 2 bases, and 8 bases lay outside the gene matches. CDR3 length: 16 amino acids. Germline loops: CDR1 MNHEY, CDR2 SVGEGT.

The chain has TRBV5-4 and TRBJ1-2; D is possibly TRBD1 (5 bases). The CDR3 extends over 14 amino acids. Germline CDR1 and CDR2: SGHNT and YYREEE (reference sequence). V shed 0 bases and J shed 4 bases, with 10 bases lying between them. Here the CDR3 reads CASSLERGSYGYTF. In nucleotides, the CDR3 is TGTGCCAGCAGCTTGGAAAGGGGTAGCTATGGCTACACCTTC.

The chain uses TRBV5-1 and TRBJ1-4; D call uncertain. This CDR3 contains 14 residues. The germline V and J ends were trimmed by 0 bases and 3 bases, with 6 bases remaining between them. Germline CDR1 and CDR2: SGHRS and YFSETQ. CDR3 amino acids: CASSLGRPNEKLFF. The CDR3 region has the DNA TGCGCCAGCAGCTTGGGGCGTCCTAATGAAAAACTGTTTTTT.

V gene TRBV12-5 combines with J gene TRBJ2-3; D is possibly TRBD2 (5 bases). Trimming removed 2 bases at V and 2 bases at J, with 11 bases between. Germline values: CDR1 LGHNT, CDR2 FRNRAP. This CDR3 is built from 15 residues. CDR3 nucleotide sequence: TGTGCTAGTGGTTTGAGTAGCGACTTCACAGATACGCAGTATTTT. This encodes CASGLSSDFTDTQYF. Filled out from reference TRBV12-5 and TRBJ2-3, the complete variable domain reads DARVTQTPRHKVTEMGQEVTMRCQPILGHNTVFWYRQTMMQGLELLAYFRNRAPLDDSGMPKDRFSAEMPDATLATLKIQPSEPRDSAVYFCASGLSSDFTDTQYFGPGTRLTVL.

This rearrangement joins TRBV7-8 to TRBJ1-1; D unresolved. V dropped 7 bases and J dropped 7 bases, with 10 bases sitting between them. The CDR3 contains 11 residues. Germline assignment: CDR1 SGHVS and CDR2 FQNEAQ. The CDR3 nucleotides are TGTGCCAGCACCGGAGGAGTTGAAGCTTTCTTT. Residues: CASTGGVEAFF. The whole variable domain, filled in from reference TRBV7-8 and TRBJ1-1, reads GAGVSQSPRYKVAKRGQDVALRCDPISGHVSLFWYQQALGQGPEFLTYFQNEAQLDKSGLPSDRFFAERPEGSVSTLKIQRTQQEDSAVYLCASTGGVEAFFGQGTRLTVV.